The TCR beta chain described here comes from a study of regulatory T cells in long-lasting Graves disease. Arm-PCR of CDR3 regions and iRepertoire HTBI primers were used to build TCR beta libraries. The authors' processing: Across the samples, identification revealed fewer than 75 TRBV and about 13 TRBJ segments. A single record per CDR3 protein comes from TCRdb applying MiXCR to the multiplex PCR reads. The V and J calls shown here were made by TCRdb, not taken from the authors' results. The sample has 600,000 to 850,000 distinct CDR3 sequences; about 30% are singletons. In germline, CDR1 is LNHNV, CDR2 YYDKDF (reference sequence). The CDR3 loop spans 17 amino acids. Between the trimmed V and J ends, which lost 0 bases and 1 base, there was a span of 15 bases. The sample's time point: persistent/refractory GD, antithyroid drugs over 5 years with positive TRAb. PBMC-derived RNA was used for the TCR library.

This receptor was obtained from a female donor with Graves disease. The source material was peripheral blood mononuclear cells (PBMCs), sampled when the disease was refractory, from a patient treated with antithyroid drugs. The J gene is TRBJ1-1, the V gene TRBV15; perhaps TRBD1 as D (5 bases). CDR3: CATSRDLWRGENTEAFF. The CDR3 region has the DNA TGTGCCACCAGCAGAGATCTCTGGAGGGGAGAGAACACTGAAGCTTTCTTT.